The present T cell receptor beta chain was sequenced within a study of shared clonotypes between healthy human individuals. Sequencing used immunoSEQ multiplex PCR; TCRdb keeps in-frame clones, though not all of them. The table shows about 490,000 clones, with 76% occurring only once. Study donors comprised healthy, HIV-negative adults devoid of recent acute infection or vaccination. Sequenced material: PBMCs. The source is a woman aged 35 to 49 in good health. Some clones in this sample may be carry-over from other donors' samples.

The CDR3: CASSLGRGPSYEQYF. The CDR3 nucleotides are TGTGCCAGCAGTTTAGGGAGGGGTCCCTCCTACGAGCAGTACTTC. The rearrangement uses TRBV27 and TRBJ2-7; 7 bases are a match to TRBD2. CDR1 MNHEY and CDR2 SMNVEV come from the germline V gene (reference sequence). The V and J ends lost 2 bases and 0 bases, in that order; junction bases with no gene match: 4. CDR3 size: 15 residues.